Each of the 13 T cell receptor beta chains below was sequenced from the same sample in a study of T cell changes during pregnancy in multiple sclerosis (dated by TCRdb to the late 2010s). Preparation of the library involved the immunoSEQ multiplex PCR assay. TCRdb retrieved this table from immuneACCESS and kept in-frame rearrangements only. Not all clones are present; in checked studies, unresolved V genes account for under half, and no reason is known for the remainder. The sample profile shows tens of thousands of clones; just over 90% of them were found once. In total, the top ten clones hold around 2.6% of the sample. Sequencing was performed on peripheral blood, taken before pregnancy. These TCRs come from a female donor with multiple sclerosis, enrolled in a pregnancy study.

CDR3 DNA sequence: TGTGCCAGTAGTATCCCCGGGGAAGGAACTAATGAAAAACTGTTTTTT. It codes for CASSIPGEGTNEKLFF. The chain links TRBV19 to TRBJ1-4; D is undetermined. This CDR3 comprises 16 residues. Germline CDR1 reads LNHDA; CDR2 reads SQIVND (reference sequence). Trimming removed 3 bases at V and 1 base at J, with 12 bases between.

This rearrangement joins TRBV6-6 to TRBJ1-1; no clear D gene. The CDR3 is 13 residues long. CDR1 and CDR2 (germline): MNHNY, SVGAGI (reference sequence). The germline V and J ends were trimmed by 3 bases and 4 bases, with 9 bases remaining between them. DNA of the CDR3: TGTGCCAGCAGTTATAACGAGGGCACTGAAGCTTTCTTT. Protein: CASSYNEGTEAFF.

CDR3 bases: TGCGCCAGCAGCTCTGGACTAGCGGGAGTCTGGGCAGATACGCAGTATTTT. The encoded protein is CASSSGLAGVWADTQYF. The gene calls are TRBV5-1 and TRBJ2-3, with TRBD2 matching 13 bases. This CDR3 region has 17 residues. After removal of 3 bases from V and 4 bases from J, the junction contained 8 bases not matched to a gene. Germline V CDR1 and CDR2: SGHRS, YFSETQ. The full variable domain, in which reference TRBV5-1 and TRBJ2-3 provide the parts outside the CDR3, is KAGVTQTPRYLIKTRGQQVTLSCSPISGHRSVSWYQQTPGQGLQFLFEYFSETQRNKGNFPGRFSGRQFSNSRSEMNVSTLELGDSALYLCASSSGLAGVWADTQYFGPGTRLTVL.

The rearrangement links TRBV5-1 to TRBJ2-2, with TRBD2 matching over 11 bases. CDR3 size: 15 residues. The germline V gene encodes CDR1 SGHRS and CDR2 YFSETQ. V shed 2 bases, J shed 7 bases, and the junction held 4 bases outside the gene matches. This CDR3 reads CASSFGTSGIGELFF. The CDR3 DNA sequence: TGCGCCAGCAGCTTCGGGACTAGCGGAATCGGGGAGCTGTTTTTT.

The V call is TRBV6-1, the J call TRBJ2-5, with 8 positions matching TRBD2. Trimming took 2 bases from V and 1 from J; bases not matched to a gene: 6. CDR3 size: 16 residues. The V gene's germline CDR1 is MNHNS and CDR2 SASEGT. CDR3: CASSESPGGVQETQYF. The DNA of the CDR3 is TGTGCCAGCAGTGAAAGCCCGGGAGGGGTCCAAGAGACCCAGTACTTC.

V gene TRBV27 combines with J gene TRBJ1-2, with 8 bases fitting TRBD1. Germline-derived CDR1 and CDR2 are MNHEY and SMNVEV (reference sequence). The length of the CDR3 is 15 residues. The J segment lost 3 bases and the V segment lost 5 bases, leaving 8 bases of the junction unmatched. CDR3: CASSLGQGSDYGYTF. CDR3 nucleotides: TGTGCCAGCAGTCTCGGACAGGGCTCGGACTATGGCTACACCTTC.

The genes are TRBV27 and TRBJ2-1; TRBD1 might be the D (6 bases). The V and J ends lost 6 bases and 7 bases respectively, with 16 bases between them. CDR3 size: 14 residues. Germline values: CDR1 MNHEY, CDR2 SMNVEV (reference sequence). The CDR3 coding sequence is TGTGCCAGCAGCCTAGGGGGTACGGGGAATGAGCAGTTCTTC. Amino acids: CASSLGGTGNEQFF.

This chain links TRBV25-1 with TRBJ2-3; maybe TRBD1 (6 bases). Germline CDR1 and CDR2: MGHDK and SYGVNS. V was trimmed by 6 bases and J by 1 base, leaving 14 bases between them. The length of the CDR3 is 15 residues. CDR3 nucleotide sequence: TGTGCCAGCAGGCTAACAGGGTCCGGCACAGATACGCAGTATTTT. Translating gives CASRLTGSGTDTQYF.

The count of this clone is one. The genes are TRBV9 and TRBJ2-1; a possible D gene is TRBD1 (6 bases). This CDR3 is built from 15 residues. V lost 2 bases and J lost 7, with 16 bases in between. Germline V gene sequence: CDR1 SGDLS, CDR2 YYNGEE. CDR3 sequence reads: CASSVAGAESNEQFF. DNA of the CDR3: TGTGCCAGCAGCGTCGCAGGGGCCGAATCAAATGAGCAGTTCTTC. The entire variable domain, with the rest obtained from reference TRBV9 and TRBJ2-1, is as follows: DSGVTQTPKHLITATGQRVTLRCSPRSGDLSVYWYQQSLDQGLQFLIQYYNGEERAKGNILERFSAQQFPDLHSELNLSSLELGDSALYFCASSVAGAESNEQFFGPGTRLTVL.

J is TRBJ1-2 and V is TRBV2, with D tentatively TRBD1 (5 bases). Germline V CDR1 and CDR2: SNHLY, FYNNEI. The V gene lost 1 base and the J gene lost 1 base, with 13 bases spanning the gap. The CDR3 has 16 residues. The CDR3 reads CASSEVIGANNYGYTF. In nucleotides, the CDR3 is TGTGCCAGCAGTGAAGTGATAGGGGCAAATAACTATGGCTACACCTTC.

The chain uses TRBV19 and TRBJ2-7, with D possibly TRBD2 on 5 matching bases. The CDR3 is made up of 14 amino acids. Trimming cost V 5 bases and J 9 bases, with 20 bases left between them. Germline lookup yields CDR1 LNHDA and CDR2 SQIVND (reference sequence). DNA for the CDR3: TGTGCCAGTAGTTCGTCGGACTGGGGAGAGGCGCAGTACTTC. Translation: CASSSSDWGEAQYF.

The CDR3 loop reads CASSLARMTRGTEAFF. CDR3 bases: TGCGCCAGCAGCTTGGCGCGAATGACCCGGGGTACTGAAGCTTTCTTT. This chain joins TRBV5-1 and TRBJ1-1, with unresolved D. V was pared by 0 bases and J by 5 bases, with 17 bases between. This CDR3 spans 16 amino acids. Per germline, CDR1 SGHRS and CDR2 YFSETQ.

The chain is built from TRBV7-9 and TRBJ2-3, with 7 bases lining up with TRBD1. Unmatched junction bases numbered 7, after V lost 4 bases and J lost 0 bases. The CDR3 consists of 16 residues. Looked up from germline, CDR1 is SEHNR and CDR2 is FQNEAQ (reference sequence). The CDR3 DNA follows: TGTGCCAGCAGCTACCCGGGACAGAAGAGCACAGATACGCAGTATTTT. The encoded protein is CASSYPGQKSTDTQYF.